These T cell receptor beta chains were read from a single sample in a study of T cell responses to AZD1222 COVID-19 vaccine. TCRdb keeps only in-frame clones here, not all; method: immunoSEQ multiplex PCR. The sample records fewer than 120,000 clones, around 81% being singletons. Sequences were derived from peripheral blood, sampled on day 0 of AZD1222 vaccination. Receptors were obtained from an adult in good health. The CDR3 runs from the conserved cysteine through the conserved F or W. Fields, in order: clone size, J gene, D gene, V gene, CDR3 protein, CDR3 DNA. A D gene is named only where the DNA matches it firmly. Expanded clones are given a class, and other clones once, few, many or no size at all.

- | TRBJ1-6 | - | TRBV5-1 | CASSSGSLVGSPLHF | TGCGCCAGCAGCTCCGGGTCCCTGGTGGGTTCACCCCTCCACTTT
- | TRBJ1-2 | - | TRBV18 | CASSASDYGYTF | TGTGCCAGCTCGGCCTCAGACTATGGCTACACCTTC
- | TRBJ2-1 | - | TRBV6-4 | CASMPIRASGRGSSYNEQFF | TGTGCCAGCATGCCTATACGGGCGTCGGGCCGAGGGAGCTCCTACAATGAGCAGTTCTTC
- | TRBJ1-3 | - | TRBV6-6 | CASSYSGGANTIYF | TGTGCCAGCAGTTACTCGGGGGGGGCAAACACCATATATTTT
- | TRBJ2-2 | TRBD1 | TRBV19 | CASSSTGVGTGELFF | TGTGCCAGTAGTTCCACAGGGGTTGGCACCGGGGAGCTGTTTTTT
- | TRBJ2-3 | - | TRBV6-5 | CASRLVLGDTQYF | TGTGCCAGCAGGCTAGTTTTGGGGGATACGCAGTATTTT
- | TRBJ1-2 | - | TRBV7-2 | CASSLEGVSGYTF | TGTGCCAGCAGCTTAGAGGGGGTCAGTGGCTACACCTTC
- | TRBJ2-2 | - | TRBV15 | CATSTGQGEAGELFF | TGTGCCACCAGCACCGGGCAGGGGGAGGCCGGGGAGCTGTTTTTT
- | TRBJ2-1 | - | TRBV20-1 | CSASAALWGGNEQFF | TGCAGTGCTAGTGCCGCCCTTTGGGGAGGCAATGAGCAGTTCTTC
- | TRBJ1-3 | - | TRBV19 | CASSKALSGNTIYF | TGTGCCAGTAGTAAGGCCCTCTCTGGAAACACCATATATTTT
- | TRBJ1-4 | TRBD1 | TRBV28 | CASRSQQGAAREKLFF | TGTGCCAGCAGGTCCCAACAGGGGGCGGCCAGGGAAAAACTGTTTTTT
- | TRBJ1-3 | - | TRBV5-1 | CASSPLGGDTGNTIYF | TGCGCCAGCAGCCCCCTGGGCGGGGACACTGGAAACACCATATATTTT
- | TRBJ2-3 | - | TRBV21-1 | CASSKVCKRVARSTDTQYF | TGTGCCAGCAGCAAAGTTTGTAAGAGGGTTGCTCGGAGCACAGATACGCAGTATTTT
- | TRBJ1-2 | - | TRBV19 | CASSMDGRGTNYGYTF | TGTGCCAGTAGTATGGACGGTCGGGGGACCAACTATGGCTACACCTTC
- | TRBJ2-5 | - | TRBV18 | CASSSTSQETQYF | TGTGCCAGCTCATCAACCTCCCAAGAGACCCAGTACTTC
many | TRBJ1-1 | - | TRBV3-1/TRBV3-2 | CASSRGTEAFF | TGTGCCAGCAGCCGAGGCACTGAAGCTTTCTTT
- | TRBJ1-6 | TRBD1 | TRBV7-8 | CASSWRQGQNSPLHF | TGTGCCAGCAGCTGGAGACAGGGGCAAAATTCACCCCTCCACTTT
- | TRBJ1-1 | - | TRBV5-4 | CASSFGTNTEAFF | TGTGCCAGCAGCTTTGGAACGAACACTGAAGCTTTCTTT
few | TRBJ2-3 | - | TRBV30 | CAWSVGRTLGRPDTQYF | TGTGCCTGGAGTGTAGGAAGGACACTAGGGAGGCCAGATACGCAGTATTTT
- | TRBJ1-1 | - | TRBV11-2 | CASSLDLAVNTEAFF | TGTGCCAGCAGCTTAGATCTGGCGGTGAACACTGAAGCTTTCTTT
- | TRBJ1-5 | - | TRBV30 | CAWSNRDLYSNQPQHF | TGTGCCTGGAGTAACAGAGACCTATATAGCAATCAGCCCCAGCATTTT
- | TRBJ2-1 | TRBD1 | TRBV5-6 | CASKIGTGYNEQFF | TGTGCCAGCAAGATCGGGACAGGTTACAATGAGCAGTTCTTC
- | TRBJ2-3 | TRBD2 | TRBV18 | CASSPGLAGGDTQYF | TGTGCCAGCTCACCGGGACTAGCGGGAGGAGATACGCAGTATTTT
once | TRBJ1-2 | TRBD1 | TRBV5-6 | CASSLTPQGANYGYTF | TGTGCCAGCAGCTTGACCCCCCAGGGGGCTAACTATGGCTACACCTTC
- | TRBJ2-2 | TRBD2 | TRBV24-1 | CATSGSSGRARSGELFF | TGTGCCACCAGTGGTTCTAGCGGGAGGGCTAGATCCGGGGAGCTGTTTTTT
- | TRBJ1-1 | TRBD1 | TRBV28 | CASRTGGKSEAFF | TGTGCCAGCAGGACAGGGGGCAAGTCTGAAGCTTTCTTT
- | TRBJ2-3 | TRBD1 | TRBV29-1 | CSVRRDRGLTDTQYF | TGCAGCGTCCGCCGGGACAGGGGGCTTACAGATACGCAGTATTTT
few | TRBJ2-5 | TRBD2 | TRBV14 | CASSQDPLLAGGGETQYF | TGTGCCAGCAGCCAAGATCCCCTACTAGCGGGAGGTGGGGAGACCCAGTACTTC
- | TRBJ2-2 | - | TRBV12-3/TRBV12-4 | CASSQHGGELFF | TGTGCCAGCAGTCAACATGGGGGGGAGCTGTTTTTT
few | TRBJ2-3 | - | TRBV7-3 | CASSLNGQGTQYF | TGTGCCAGCAGCTTAAATGGGCAGGGTACGCAGTATTTT
once | TRBJ1-1 | - | TRBV24-1 | CATSDPLRGTDEAFF | TGTGCCACCAGTGATCCCCTTCGTGGAACAGACGAAGCTTTCTTT
- | TRBJ1-4 | TRBD1 | TRBV27 | CASSPRDRGYEKLFF | TGTGCCAGCAGTCCCCGGGACAGGGGGTATGAAAAACTGTTTTTT
- | TRBJ1-2 | - | TRBV7-2 | CASSLPPGSGYTF | TGTGCCAGCAGCTTACCTCCAGGCTCTGGCTACACCTTC